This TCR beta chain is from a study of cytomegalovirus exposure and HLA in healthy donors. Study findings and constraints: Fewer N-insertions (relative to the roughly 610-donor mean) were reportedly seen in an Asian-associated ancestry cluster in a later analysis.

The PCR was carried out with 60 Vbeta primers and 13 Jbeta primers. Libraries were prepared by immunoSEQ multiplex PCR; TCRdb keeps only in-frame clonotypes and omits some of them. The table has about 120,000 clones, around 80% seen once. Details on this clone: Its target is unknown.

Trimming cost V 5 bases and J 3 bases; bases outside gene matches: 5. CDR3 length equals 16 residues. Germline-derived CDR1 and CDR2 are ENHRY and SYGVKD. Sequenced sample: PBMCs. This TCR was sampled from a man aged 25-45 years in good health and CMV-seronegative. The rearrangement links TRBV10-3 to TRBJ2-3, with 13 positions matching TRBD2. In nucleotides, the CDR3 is TGTGCCATCAGTAGGACTAGCGGGGGAGAGACAGATACGCAGTATTTT. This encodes CAISRTSGGETDTQYF.